Here is one T cell receptor beta chain with its context. A read error may produce the germline difference seen at one junction end. The record originates from a study of shared clonotypes between healthy human individuals. The CDR3 extends over 13 amino acids. From germline, CDR1 is MGHDK and CDR2 SYGVNS. Sequencing used immunoSEQ multiplex PCR; TCRdb keeps in-frame clones, though not all of them. The sample has about 1 million clones; approximately 76% are singletons. The clonotype originates from a man younger than 35 in good health. Sequenced input: memory CD4+ T cells sorted from blood. Subset in this sample: CD45RA-negative fraction. V and J are TRBV25-1 and TRBJ1-2; TRBD1 is a possible D gene (5 bases). The CDR3 loop reads CTLGAERGGGYTF. CDR3 in DNA: TGCACCCTAGGGGCGGAGAGGGGAGGAGGCTACACCTTC.